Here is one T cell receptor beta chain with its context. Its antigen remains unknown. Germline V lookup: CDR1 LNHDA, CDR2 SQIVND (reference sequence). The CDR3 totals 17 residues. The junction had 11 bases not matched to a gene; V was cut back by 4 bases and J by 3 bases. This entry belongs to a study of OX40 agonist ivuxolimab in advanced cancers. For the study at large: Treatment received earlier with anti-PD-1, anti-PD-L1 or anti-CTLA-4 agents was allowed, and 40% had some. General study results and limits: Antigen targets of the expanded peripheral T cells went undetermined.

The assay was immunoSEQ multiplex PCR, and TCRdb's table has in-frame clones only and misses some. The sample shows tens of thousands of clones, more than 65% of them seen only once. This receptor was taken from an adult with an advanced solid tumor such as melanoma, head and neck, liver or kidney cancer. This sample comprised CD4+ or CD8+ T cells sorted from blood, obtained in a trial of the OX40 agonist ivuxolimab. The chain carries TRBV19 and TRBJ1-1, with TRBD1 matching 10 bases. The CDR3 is CASSTRTGTGEDTEAFF. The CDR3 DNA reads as TGTGCCAGTAGTACCCGGACCGGGACAGGGGAAGACACTGAAGCTTTCTTT.